Listed here is a single TCR beta chain. Produced via immunoSEQ multiplex PCR; TCRdb's table is partial and in-frame only. The sample comprises about 2 million clones, about 95% of which are singletons, and 0.1% to 0.15% rests with the top ten. Trimming shortened V by 4 bases and J by 2 bases, and 6 bases separated the two germline ends. This CDR3 is 12 amino acids long. Germline assignment: CDR1 MNHNS and CDR2 SASEGT. These data originate in a study of shared clonotypes between healthy human individuals. The source of this sequence is a man aged 18 to 29 in good health. The V call is TRBV6-1, the J call TRBJ2-7; no clear D. The sample consisted of naive CD4+ T cells sorted from blood. Subset denoted: CD45RA+ positively selected. The CDR3 here is CASSVTTYEQYF. The CDR3, as DNA: TGTGCCAGCAGTGTCACTACCTACGAGCAGTACTTC.